Shown below are 7 T cell receptor beta chains from a single sample sequenced in a study of Graves' ophthalmopathy and Graves' hyperthyroidism. Transcripts of RNA were the source for amplifying TCR beta CDR3 regions. Amplification began with first-round RT-PCR using HTBI primers, then second-round multiplex PCR was performed. Using its own MiXCR run on the multiplex PCR reads, TCRdb lists one record per CDR3 protein. The data contain some 1.1 million distinct CDR3 sequences, about 38% of them singletons. Sequenced input: peripheral blood or thyroid tissue (not recorded which). Every receptor here comes from an adult man with Graves' hyperthyroidism.

This clonotype showed up many times. The chain combines TRBV29-1 with TRBJ2-6, with 10 bases matching TRBD2. The CDR3 covers 16 residues. Germline CDR1 and CDR2: SQVTM and ANQGSEA. The V and J ends lost 5 bases and 0 bases, in that order; junction bases with no gene match: 4. The DNA for the CDR3 is TGCAGCGTTCCAGCGGGGGGGCTCTCTGGGGCCAACGTCCTGACTTTC. Translated: CSVPAGGLSGANVLTF.

The chain couples TRBV7-9 to TRBJ1-1; D is ambiguous. Between the trimmed V and J ends, which lost 5 bases and 5 bases, there was a span of 15 bases. This CDR3 contains 14 residues. Germline assignment: CDR1 SEHNR and CDR2 FQNEAQ (reference sequence). The CDR3 bases are TGTGCCAGCAGCCCGGAGGGTCGGAGGACTGAAGCTTTCTTT. Translation gives CASSPEGRRTEAFF.

The V gene is TRBV9, the J gene TRBJ2-7, with 8 bases that match TRBD2. Germline trimming cut 1 base from V and 7 bases from J; bases unmatched to any gene: 10. Germline assignment: CDR1 SGDLS and CDR2 YYNGEE. The CDR3 extends over 15 amino acids. CDR3 loop: CASSVTAGGRLEQYF. Here the CDR3 DNA reads TGTGCCAGCAGCGTAACTGCGGGAGGCCGGTTGGAGCAGTACTTC.

This clonotype was counted many times. The chain links TRBV7-8 to TRBJ2-7; possible D gene TRBD2, 5 bases. The CDR3 is made up of 15 amino acids. Germline V CDR1 and CDR2: SGHVS, FQNEAQ. Between the trimmed V and J ends, which lost 5 bases and 5 bases, there was a span of 19 bases. CDR3 sequence reads: CASSTGVTLGHEQYF. CDR3 nucleotide sequence: TGTGCCAGCAGCACCGGGGTGACGTTGGGCCACGAGCAGTACTTC.

This clonotype was found a few times. V usage is TRBV5-1 and J usage is TRBJ2-7; D is perhaps TRBD1 (7 bases). From germline, CDR1 is SGHRS and CDR2 YFSETQ. Between the trimmed V and J ends, which lost 4 bases and 7 bases, there was a span of 21 bases. The CDR3 contains 15 residues. The CDR3 loop is CASSKEGQPKIEQYF. In DNA, the CDR3 is TGCGCCAGCAGCAAGGAGGGACAGCCTAAAATAGAGCAGTACTTC.

This clonotype was counted between two and nine times. The chain carries TRBV5-1 and TRBJ2-7; TRBD2 matches at 13 bases. Germline V gives CDR1 SGHRS, CDR2 YFSETQ. Trimming removed 0 bases from V and 2 bases from J; junction bases left unmatched: 5. The CDR3 is 17 amino acids. This CDR3 is CASSLGATSGRTYEQYF. For the CDR3, the DNA is TGCGCCAGCAGCTTGGGGGCGACTAGCGGGAGGACCTACGAGCAGTACTTC. The full variable domain, completed using reference TRBV5-1 and TRBJ2-7, is KAGVTQTPRYLIKTRGQQVTLSCSPISGHRSVSWYQQTPGQGLQFLFEYFSETQRNKGNFPGRFSGRQFSNSRSEMNVSTLELGDSALYLCASSLGATSGRTYEQYFGPGTRLTVT.

Many counts were recorded for this clonotype. The V gene is TRBV2, the J gene TRBJ2-5; D may correspond to TRBD1 or TRBD2 (6 bases each). Germline-derived CDR1 and CDR2 are SNHLY and FYNNEI. V gave up 7 bases and J gave up 1 base, with 16 bases separating them. The CDR3 sequence is 15 residues long. CDR3 nucleotides: TGTGCCAGCACGTCCGACGGGGGCCCCCAAGAGACCCAGTACTTC. Translation: CASTSDGGPQETQYF.